A single sample is the source of the 9 T cell receptor beta chains below, sequenced in a study of shared clonotypes between healthy human individuals. Sequencing was performed with immunoSEQ multiplex PCR; in TCRdb, only in-frame clones are kept and a portion is missing. The table lists about 1.5 million clones, approximately 98% of them singletons, with 0.45% in the top ten. Sequencing was performed on naive CD4+ T cells sorted from blood. Subset here: CD45RA+ positively selected. The receptors stem from a man under 40 in good health.

This rearrangement joins TRBV5-1 to TRBJ2-7, with D possibly TRBD1 on 5 matching bases. The CDR3 is 14 residues long. V lost 2 bases, J lost 3 bases, and 12 bases lay in between. From germline, CDR1 is SGHRS and CDR2 YFSETQ. The CDR3 DNA is TGCGCCAGCAGCTTAATGCGACAGAGCTACGAGCAGTACTTC. Translation gives CASSLMRQSYEQYF.

This chain connects TRBV4-1 to TRBJ2-5; 7 bases agree with TRBD1. CDR1 and CDR2 from the germline V gene are MGHRA and YSYEKL. The V segment lost 0 bases and the J segment 11 bases; nucleotides outside the gene matches: 12. This CDR3 has 15 residues. This CDR3 is CASSQDLSFPGGQYF. In nucleotides, the CDR3 is TGCGCCAGCAGCCAAGATTTGAGTTTTCCAGGGGGTCAGTACTTC.

This chain uses TRBV15 with TRBJ2-3; D is perhaps TRBD2 (6 bases). The CDR3 loop spans 14 amino acids. V lost 7 bases, J lost 0 bases, and 11 bases lay in between. The germline gives CDR1 LNHNV, CDR2 YYDKDF (reference sequence). CDR3: CATKGLTSTDTQYF. In DNA form, the CDR3 reads TGTGCCACCAAGGGACTGACTAGCACAGATACGCAGTATTTT.

CDR3 protein: CASSPPVREQFF. As DNA, the CDR3 is TGTGCCAGCAGCCCCCCGGTTCGCGAGCAGTTCTTC. This rearrangement joins TRBV7-9 to TRBJ2-1; no firm D call. The CDR3 loop spans 12 amino acids. V gave up 5 bases and J gave up 10 bases, with 12 bases separating them. Germline V gene lookup returns CDR1 SEHNR and CDR2 FQNEAQ (reference sequence).

The chain uses TRBV27 and TRBJ2-1, with 8 nucleotides matching TRBD2. Germline V lookup: CDR1 MNHEY, CDR2 SMNVEV (reference sequence). The CDR3 spans 14 residues. Unmatched junction bases numbered 4, after V lost 3 bases and J lost 6 bases. The CDR3, as DNA: TGTGCCAGCAGTTTCGAGCGGGGGAGCAATGAGCAGTTCTTC. Its protein is CASSFERGSNEQFF.

This sequence joins TRBV7-2 and TRBJ1-5; tentatively, D is TRBD1 (5 bases). The V gene's germline CDR1 is SGHTA and CDR2 FQGNSA. This CDR3 contains 13 residues. V lost 5 bases, J lost 4 bases, and 9 bases lay in between. In nucleotides, the CDR3 is TGTGCCAGCAGCGCCGACAGAAATCAGCCCCAGCATTTT. Residues: CASSADRNQPQHF.

The chain employs TRBV10-2 and TRBJ1-2, with D unresolved. The CDR3 runs 13 residues. Germline V gene sequence: CDR1 WSHSY, CDR2 SAAADI. V dropped 6 bases and J dropped 3 bases, with 11 bases sitting between them. CDR3 amino acids: CASSEDGDYGYTF. The CDR3, as DNA: TGCGCCAGCAGCGAAGACGGGGACTATGGCTACACCTTC.

The chain joins TRBV5-1 to TRBJ1-3; D is unclear. Trimming removed 0 bases from V and 0 bases from J, with 10 bases in between. Germline lookup yields CDR1 SGHRS and CDR2 YFSETQ. The CDR3 is 16 amino acids. The DNA of the CDR3 is TGCGCCAGCAGCTTGGGGAGCTATAACTCTGGAAACACCATATATTTT. It encodes CASSLGSYNSGNTIYF.

The chain combines TRBV5-1 with TRBJ2-2, with D unresolved. This CDR3 is 16 amino acids long. Trimming took 0 bases from V and 4 from J, leaving 13 bases between them. CDR1 is SGHRS, CDR2 YFSETQ, per germline. The CDR3 loop reads CASSLDIMPVTGELFF. CDR3 in DNA: TGCGCCAGCAGCTTGGATATAATGCCTGTCACCGGGGAGCTGTTTTTT.